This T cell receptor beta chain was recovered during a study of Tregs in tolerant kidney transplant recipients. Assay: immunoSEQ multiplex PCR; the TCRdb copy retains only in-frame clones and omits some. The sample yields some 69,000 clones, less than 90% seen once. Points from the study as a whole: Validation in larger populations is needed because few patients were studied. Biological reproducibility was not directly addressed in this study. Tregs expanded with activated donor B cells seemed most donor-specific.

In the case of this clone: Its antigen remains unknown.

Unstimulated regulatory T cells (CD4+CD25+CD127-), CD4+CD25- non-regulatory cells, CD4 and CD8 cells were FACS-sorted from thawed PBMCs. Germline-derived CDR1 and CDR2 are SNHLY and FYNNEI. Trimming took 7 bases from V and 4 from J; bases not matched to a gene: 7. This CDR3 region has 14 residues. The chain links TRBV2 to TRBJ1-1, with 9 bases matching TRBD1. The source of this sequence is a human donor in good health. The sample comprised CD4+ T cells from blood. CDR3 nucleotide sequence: TGTGCCAGCATTGGGACAGGGATGCGCACTGAAGCTTTCTTT. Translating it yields CASIGTGMRTEAFF. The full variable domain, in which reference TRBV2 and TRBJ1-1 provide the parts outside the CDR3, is EPEVTQTPSHQVTQMGQEVILRCVPISNHLYFYWYRQILGQKVEFLVSFYNNEISEKSEIFDDQFSVERPDGSNFTLKIRSTKLEDSAMYFCASIGTGMRTEAFFGQGTRLTVV.